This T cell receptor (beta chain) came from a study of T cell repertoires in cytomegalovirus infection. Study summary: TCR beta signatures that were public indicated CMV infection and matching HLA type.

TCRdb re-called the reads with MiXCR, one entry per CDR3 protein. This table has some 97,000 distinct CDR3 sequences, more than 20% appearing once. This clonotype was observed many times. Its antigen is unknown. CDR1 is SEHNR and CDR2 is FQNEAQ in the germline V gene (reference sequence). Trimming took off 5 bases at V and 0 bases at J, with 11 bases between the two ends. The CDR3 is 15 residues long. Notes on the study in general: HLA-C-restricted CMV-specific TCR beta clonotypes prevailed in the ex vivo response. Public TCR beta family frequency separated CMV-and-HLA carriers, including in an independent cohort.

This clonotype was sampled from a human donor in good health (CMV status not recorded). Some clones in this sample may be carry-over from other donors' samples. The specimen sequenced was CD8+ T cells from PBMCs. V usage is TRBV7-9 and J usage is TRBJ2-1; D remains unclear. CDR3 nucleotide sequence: TGTGCCAGCAGCGCCTCGGAGAGCTCCTACAATGAGCAGTTCTTC. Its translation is CASSASESSYNEQFF.